This T cell receptor (beta chain) was captured in a study of CD8+CD57+ T cells in acquired aplastic anemia. This clonotype has ten or more counts. Template material for TCR beta VDJ and CDR3 profiling consisted of genomic DNA. Using its own MiXCR run on the reads, TCRdb lists one record per CDR3 protein. The sample carries 200,000 to 250,000 distinct CDR3 sequences, approximately 57% recorded once. V shed 5 bases and J 5 bases; nucleotides not matched to a gene: 13. CDR1 is SGHAT and CDR2 is FQDESV in the germline V gene (reference sequence). This CDR3 region has 16 residues. The sequenced sample was sorted CD4+, CD8+, or CD8+CD57+ T cells (not recorded which) from PBMCs. This TCR derives from a human donor in good health. The chain uses TRBV11-1 and TRBJ2-7; 9 bases match TRBD1. The CDR3 sequence is CASSAPRGQGFHEQYF. The CDR3 coding sequence is TGTGCCAGCAGCGCCCCTCGGGGACAGGGTTTCCACGAGCAGTACTTC.